The following is a TCR beta chain sequence with its context. This CDR3 is built from 16 residues. The germline CDR1 and CDR2 sequences are LGHDT and YNNKEL (reference sequence). Between the trimmed V and J ends, which lost 0 bases and 6 bases, there was a span of 17 bases. The record originates from a study of blood T cell repertoires in COVID-19. Study background: Nucleic acid was either cDNA or gDNA, and it came from T cells, B-cell-depleted T cells, or PBMCs.

Methods used by the authors: How many nucleated cells were present was estimated from reference gene primer amplification. Sequenced by immunoSEQ multiplex PCR; TCRdb stores in-frame clones only, minus some. The V and J calls and clone size are taken from that table; D and trimming were inferred from the DNA. Of under 65,000 clones detected, 75% to 90% appear once; the ten largest clones hold 1% to 1.5%. The V gene is TRBV3-1 (or the pseudogene TRBV3-2), the J gene TRBJ1-1; D unclear. The receptor's source is a man aged 60-69 years with acute or convalescent COVID-19. Sequencing input: peripheral blood. The CDR3 DNA follows: TGTGCCAGCAGCCAAGAAGCGGGCCGGGGTCCGGCTGAAGCTTTCTTT. It encodes CASSQEAGRGPAEAFF.